This is a list of T cell receptor beta chains from one sample in a study of T cell repertoires in aging, cancer and after chemotherapy. Each CDR3 protein is one row after TCRdb ran MiXCR on the multiplex PCR reads. The data contain approximately 13,000 distinct CDR3 sequences, approximately 21% of them singletons. The source material was blood. The receptors come from a human donor in good health. Both conserved end residues are part of each CDR3. The order of the fields is D gene, clone size, V gene, CDR3 length, J gene, CDR3 DNA, CDR3 protein. D genes are given only for firm matches. Rows may omit the clone size; those that give it use once, few, many or a size class.

>NA|NA|TRBV6-6|13|TRBJ1-2
TGTGCCAGCAGCCGGGGGGGGGAGGGTGGCTACACCTTC
CASSRGGEGGYTF
>NA|few|TRBV10-1|13|TRBJ1-2
TGCGCCAGCAGTGACCCCTCGGGAGACCACTACACCTTC
CASSDPSGDHYTF
>NA|NA|TRBV12-3/TRBV12-4|15|TRBJ1-4
TGTGCCAGCAGCGGACAGAGGATGACTAATGAAAAACTGTTTTTT
CASSGQRMTNEKLFF
>TRBD1|NA|TRBV6-1|15|TRBJ1-4
TGTGCCAGCAGGGGACAGGGCGTCCGGAGGGAAAAACTGTTTTTT
CASRGQGVRREKLFF
>NA|NA|TRBV30|13|TRBJ1-1
TGTGCCTGGAGGGTGGTAGAAAACACTGAAGCTTTCTTT
CAWRVVENTEAFF
>TRBD1|few|TRBV11-2|15|TRBJ2-5
TGTGCCAGCAGCCGAGCCTACAGGGGACAAGAGACCCAGTACTTC
CASSRAYRGQETQYF
>TRBD1|few|TRBV5-1|15|TRBJ1-2
TGCGCCAGCAGCCGCCCGGGACAGGGTGATTTTGGCTACACCTTC
CASSRPGQGDFGYTF
>TRBD1|NA|TRBV11-2|19|TRBJ2-7
TGTGCCAGCAGCTTGATGGTCATGACTTTGACAGGGAAAGACTACGAGCAGTACTTC
CASSLMVMTLTGKDYEQYF
>NA|NA|TRBV19|13|TRBJ1-1
TGTGCCAGCAGCCCCCCAGTGGGGACTGAAGCTTTCTTT
CASSPPVGTEAFF
>TRBD1|medium-sized|TRBV11-1|14|TRBJ2-7
TGTGCCAGCAGCCCTCGACAGGGGGCCGACGAGCAGTACTTC
CASSPRQGADEQYF
>NA|NA|TRBV2|13|TRBJ1-3
TGTGCCAGCAGAACGGACAGTGGAAACACCATATATTTT
CASRTDSGNTIYF
>TRBD1|NA|TRBV24-1|15|TRBJ2-1
TGTGCCACCAGTGATTCAAGGCAGGGGGCCAATGAGCAGTTCTTC
CATSDSRQGANEQFF
>TRBD1|few|TRBV12-3/TRBV12-4|14|TRBJ1-4
TGTGCCAGCAGGGGGACAGGAGAGCCGGAAAAACTGTTTTTT
CASRGTGEPEKLFF
>NA|NA|TRBV18|14|TRBJ2-7
TGTGCCAGCTCACCATCTGCGGGGGCAGACGAGCAGTACTTC
CASSPSAGADEQYF
>TRBD2|NA|TRBV6-4|15|TRBJ2-5
TGTGCCAGCAGTGCCGGGACTAGCGGGCAAGAGACCCAGTACTTC
CASSAGTSGQETQYF
>NA|few|TRBV5-1|13|TRBJ1-1
TGCGCCAGCAGCCGGGAGCCGGGTACTGAAGCTTTCTTT
CASSREPGTEAFF
>TRBD1|NA|TRBV20-1|14|TRBJ2-4
TGCAGTGCTAGGCTGACAGGGGGGGAAAACATTCAGTACTTC
CSARLTGGENIQYF
>TRBD2|few|TRBV4-2|18|TRBJ2-2
TGTGCCAGCAGCCAACGACTAGCGGGGGGACTGAACACCGGGGAGCTGTTTTTT
CASSQRLAGGLNTGELFF
>NA|NA|TRBV5-4|16|TRBJ1-5
TGTGCCAGCAGCTTGGAAACAGGGATGATAGGCCAGCCCCAGCATTTT
CASSLETGMIGQPQHF
>NA|NA|TRBV18|14|TRBJ2-5
TGTGCCAGCTCACCTCCGAGTGGGCTAGAGACCCAGTACTTC
CASSPPSGLETQYF
>TRBD1|few|TRBV30|14|TRBJ2-4
TGTGCCTGGAGTGGGCAGGACAGGGGATACATTCAGTACTTC
CAWSGQDRGYIQYF
>NA|few|TRBV7-9|14|TRBJ2-2
TGTGCCAGCGGCTCTGGGATGGACACCGGGGAGCTGTTTTTT
CASGSGMDTGELFF
>TRBD2|NA|TRBV5-1|19|TRBJ2-3
TGCGCCAGCAGCTTGGTGACCCCCTTTAGCGGGGGGGCGACAGATACGCAGTATTTT
CASSLVTPFSGGATDTQYF
>NA|NA|TRBV6-4|16|TRBJ2-1
TGTGCCAGCAGTGACTCGATTGCGAGCTCCTACAATGAGCAGTTCTTC
CASSDSIASSYNEQFF
>NA|medium-sized|TRBV20-1|11|TRBJ2-1
TGCAGTGCTGCCCAATACAATGAGCAGTTCTTC
CSAAQYNEQFF
>NA|NA|TRBV29-1|15|TRBJ1-1
TGCAGCGCACCGGGTATCTCCACTGCGAACACTGAAGCTTTCTTT
CSAPGISTANTEAFF
>TRBD1|medium-sized|TRBV12-3/TRBV12-4|16|TRBJ1-3
TGTGCCAGCAGTCGGACAGGGGAGTCTAGGGGAAACACCATATATTTT
CASSRTGESRGNTIYF
>TRBD1|few|TRBV18|16|TRBJ2-2
TGTGCCAGCTCACCGGGGGACAGCCCGAACACCGGGGAGCTGTTTTTT
CASSPGDSPNTGELFF
>NA|medium-sized|TRBV7-2|13|TRBJ2-3
TGTGCCAGCAGCTTAATGGTGTCAGATACGCAGTATTTT
CASSLMVSDTQYF
>NA|NA|TRBV20-1|10|TRBJ1-4
TGCAGTGCCTTACGGGGGAAACTGTTTTTT
CSALRGKLFF
>NA|NA|TRBV6-2/TRBV6-3|17|TRBJ2-1
TGTGCCAGCAGCCGGGACCGGGTCAGACTTAACTACAATGAGCAGTTCTTC
CASSRDRVRLNYNEQFF
>NA|NA|TRBV10-3|15|TRBJ2-7
TGTGCCATCAGTGAGCTCCGACGAGGGTCCTACGAGCAGTACTTC
CAISELRRGSYEQYF
>NA|NA|TRBV5-1|14|TRBJ2-5
TGCGCCAGCAGCTTGGAACCAGGGAGAGAGACCCAGTACTTC
CASSLEPGRETQYF
>TRBD1|few|TRBV5-1|16|TRBJ2-3
TGCGCCAGCAGCTCGTGGACAGGGTTTATTGCAGATACGCAGTATTTT
CASSSWTGFIADTQYF
>TRBD1|NA|TRBV20-1|13|TRBJ1-2
TGCAGTGCCAGGGGACAGGGGGAGAGTGGCTACACCTTC
CSARGQGESGYTF
>NA|few|TRBV12-3/TRBV12-4|14|TRBJ1-5
TGTGCCAGCAGTGAGCGTATCGGCAATCAGCCCCAGCATTTT
CASSERIGNQPQHF
>NA|medium-sized|TRBV5-6|13|TRBJ1-2
TGTGCCAGCAGCGTCACTTCTGGCTATGGCTACACCTTC
CASSVTSGYGYTF
>TRBD1|NA|TRBV20-1|13|TRBJ1-3
TGCAGTGCTCGGACAGGGTTTGGAAACACCATATATTTT
CSARTGFGNTIYF
>NA|medium-sized|TRBV7-6|13|TRBJ2-7
TGTGCCAGCAGCTTAGGCCCTAACTACGAGCAGTACTTC
CASSLGPNYEQYF
>NA|NA|TRBV5-1|13|TRBJ1-1
TGCGCCAGCAGCCAGGTGCGGAACACTGAAGCTTTCTTT
CASSQVRNTEAFF
>NA|medium-sized|TRBV20-1|11|TRBJ1-4
TGCAGTGCGGAGGGCGGGGAAAAACTGTTTTTT
CSAEGGEKLFF
>TRBD1|medium-sized|TRBV6-5|15|TRBJ1-2
TGTGCCAGCAGGGACCGGGACAGAAATAACTATGGCTACACCTTC
CASRDRDRNNYGYTF
>NA|few|TRBV7-9|14|TRBJ1-1
TGTGCCAGCAGCTTAGGAAATATGAACACTGAAGCTTTCTTT
CASSLGNMNTEAFF
>TRBD2|NA|TRBV20-1|15|TRBJ2-3
TGCAGTGCAATCGGACTAGCGGGGCGTGGAGATACGCAGTATTTT
CSAIGLAGRGDTQYF
>TRBD1|few|TRBV5-4|14|TRBJ2-1
TGTGCCAGCAGCGACAACAGGGGGGACAATGAGCAGTTCTTC
CASSDNRGDNEQFF
>TRBD1|NA|TRBV5-4|14|TRBJ1-2
TGTGCCAGCAGTTACTCGCGGGGGGGACAGGGACACACCTTC
CASSYSRGGQGHTF
>TRBD1|medium-sized|TRBV15|16|TRBJ1-2
TGTGCCACCAGCAGAGAGGGGACAGGGGTATCCTCTGGCTACACCTTC
CATSREGTGVSSGYTF
>TRBD1|NA|TRBV20-1|14|TRBJ1-5
TGCAGTGCTTGGACCGGGACAGGACATCAGCCCCAGAATTTT
CSAWTGTGHQPQNF
>NA|NA|TRBV5-4|14|TRBJ2-1
TGTGCCAGCAGCTCTCCGGGACTCCCGGCTGAGCAGTTCTTC
CASSSPGLPAEQFF
>NA|many|TRBV6-6|15|TRBJ2-2
TGTGCCAGCAGTTATCGCCAGGGCAACACCGGGGAGCTGTTTTTT
CASSYRQGNTGELFF
>NA|NA|TRBV11-2|16|TRBJ2-1
TGTGCCAGCAGCTTAAGGGGGTCCAACTCCTACAATGAGCAGTTCTTC
CASSLRGSNSYNEQFF
>TRBD2|medium-sized|TRBV6-5|16|TRBJ2-1
TGTGCCAGCAGCATTTCCGGACTAGCGGGTTACAATGAGCAGTTCTTC
CASSISGLAGYNEQFF
>NA|many|TRBV6-5|14|TRBJ1-5
TGTGCCAGCAGTTACGGGGGGGCCGGACAGCCCCAGCATTTT
CASSYGGAGQPQHF
>NA|few|TRBV15|15|TRBJ2-3
TGTGCCACCAGCCCTGCCAGAGGCGCGGGAAATACGCAGTATTTT
CATSPARGAGNTQYF
>NA|medium-sized|TRBV6-5|12|TRBJ1-2
TGTGCCAGCCACAGCGCTAACTATGGCTACACCTTC
CASHSANYGYTF
>NA|many|TRBV5-6|15|TRBJ1-2
TGTGCCAGCAGCCACACGGGGGCAGGCAACTATGGCTACACCTTC
CASSHTGAGNYGYTF
>TRBD2|NA|TRBV6-2/TRBV6-3|16|TRBJ2-5
TGTGCCAGCAGTTACCCGGCTAGCGGGATCCAAGAGACCCAGTACTTC
CASSYPASGIQETQYF